Presented here are 27 T cell receptor beta chains from one specimen sequenced in a study of CD8 T cells in ankylosing spondylitis. Study results and caveats: A motif of 7 to 9 highly homologous TCR beta variants was seen as apparently characteristic of ankylosing spondylitis blood.

TCRdb passed the 5' RACE reads through MiXCR, listing each CDR3 protein once. This sample has just under 550,000 distinct CDR3 sequences; about 13% occur once, and the top ten carry 6.8%. Their antigens remain unidentified. What was sequenced was blood, either unsorted or a sorted T cell fraction (not recorded which). All receptors derive from a male donor with ankylosing spondylitis.

This clonotype was observed many times. J is TRBJ2-7 and V is TRBV10-3; D might be TRBD1 or TRBD2, each matching 5 bases. V gave up 3 bases and J gave up 6 bases, with 6 bases separating them. The CDR3 has 11 amino acids. Germline V lookup: CDR1 ENHRY, CDR2 SYGVKD. The CDR3 bases are TGTGCCATCAGTGAAGGGACCGAGCAGTACGTC. Translation: CAISEGTEQYV.

This clonotype came up a few times. This chain joins TRBV7-2 and TRBJ1-5, with D hard to call. The V gene lost 1 base and the J gene lost 1 base, with 11 bases spanning the gap. The CDR3 sequence is 16 residues long. CDR1 and CDR2 from the germline V gene are SGHTA and FQGNSA. The DNA of the CDR3 is TGTGCCAGCAGCTTAGTCGGCAGCACAAGCAATCAGCCCCAGCATTTT. Translation: CASSLVGSTSNQPQHF.

This clonotype was seen many times. The chain is built from TRBV29-1 and TRBJ1-2; D is uncertain. Germline V lookup: CDR1 SQVTM, CDR2 ANQGSEA. The CDR3 covers 12 residues. V was clipped by 0 bases and J by 3 bases, with 5 bases between them. CDR3: CSVEDRHYGYTF. The DNA of the CDR3 is TGCAGCGTTGAAGACAGGCACTATGGCTACACCTTC. The entire variable domain, with the rest obtained from reference TRBV29-1 and TRBJ1-2, is as follows: SAVISQKPSRDICQRGTSLTIQCQVDSQVTMMFWYRQQPGQSLTLIATANQGSEATYESGFVIDKFPISRPNLTFSTLTVSNMSPEDSSIYLCSVEDRHYGYTFGSGTRLTVV.

This clonotype showed up just a few times. CDR3 sequence: CASSLGGSEQPQHF. CDR3 sequence (DNA): TGCGCCAGCAGCTTAGGGGGGTCGGAACAGCCCCAGCATTTT. This chain joins TRBV5-1 and TRBJ1-5, with a tentative D call TRBD1 (6 bases). The CDR3 loop spans 14 amino acids. V was pared by 2 bases and J by 7 bases, with 13 bases between. In germline, CDR1 is SGHRS, CDR2 YFSETQ. The full variable domain, in which reference TRBV5-1 and TRBJ1-5 provide the parts outside the CDR3, is KAGVTQTPRYLIKTRGQQVTLSCSPISGHRSVSWYQQTPGQGLQFLFEYFSETQRNKGNFPGRFSGRQFSNSRSEMNVSTLELGDSALYLCASSLGGSEQPQHFGDGTRLSIL.

The V and J genes are TRBV20-1 and TRBJ2-3; 12 bases agree with TRBD2. Trimming cost V 3 bases and J 2 bases; bases outside gene matches: 3. Germline loops: CDR1 DFQATT, CDR2 SNEGSKA (reference sequence). The CDR3 has 15 amino acids. In DNA form, the CDR3 reads TGCAGTGCTAGGACTAGCGGGAGATACACAGATACGCAGTATTTT. It is translated as CSARTSGRYTDTQYF.

The sample holds a few counts of this clonotype. The rearrangement links TRBV5-1 to TRBJ2-7; D possibly matches TRBD1 or TRBD2 (7 bases each). The CDR3 has 13 amino acids. V gave up 0 bases and J gave up 7 bases, with 11 bases separating them. Per the germline V gene, CDR1 is SGHRS and CDR2 is YFSETQ. CDR3 residues: CASSLAGGQEQYV. The CDR3, as DNA: TGCGCCAGCAGCTTGGCGGGGGGACAGGAGCAGTACGTC.

This clonotype was counted many times. This chain joins TRBV10-3 and TRBJ1-5, with D perhaps matching TRBD1 (6 bases). The CDR3 spans 15 residues. Trimming removed 2 bases from V and 0 bases from J, with 8 bases in between. Germline CDR1 reads ENHRY; CDR2 reads SYGVKD. The CDR3 region is CAISEGQTSNQPQHF. CDR3 nucleotide sequence: TGTGCCATCAGTGAGGGACAGACTAGCAATCAGCCCCAGCATTTT.

At least ten counts were recorded for this clonotype. V and J are TRBV12-3 or TRBV12-4 and TRBJ1-2; D is perhaps TRBD1 (6 bases). Deletions cut 6 bases from V and 1 base from J, with 9 bases between. The CDR3 is 13 residues long. CDR3 sequence (DNA): TGTGCCAGCAGGAAAGGGGGTAACTATGGCTACACCTTC. This gives the protein CASRKGGNYGYTF.

The chain carries TRBV7-6 and TRBJ2-1; a possible D gene is TRBD1 (6 bases). Germline-derived CDR1 and CDR2 are SGHVS and FNYEAQ. Trimming removed 5 bases from V and 9 bases from J, with 11 bases in between. There are 12 residues in the CDR3. The CDR3 bases are TGTGCCAGCAGCGCTGTAGGGGGTGAGCAGTTCTTC. It codes for CASSAVGGEQFF.

The V call is TRBV27, the J call TRBJ2-1; weak D call: TRBD1 (5 bases). From germline, CDR1 is MNHEY and CDR2 SMNVEV (reference sequence). The V and J ends lost 9 bases and 0 bases respectively, with 15 bases between them. CDR3 length: 15 residues. CDR3 nucleotides: TGTGCCAGTAGGGATAGACAGAACTCCTACAATGAGCAGTTCTTC. Its protein product is CASRDRQNSYNEQFF.

V is TRBV20-1 and J is TRBJ2-4; D may match TRBD1 or TRBD2 (6 bases each). V lost 1 base, J lost 8 bases, and 12 bases lay in between. Germline CDR1 is DFQATT and CDR2 is SNEGSKA (reference sequence). This CDR3 region has 13 residues. CDR3 residues: CSARVGGWDIQYF. CDR3 DNA: TGCAGTGCTAGAGTGGGGGGCTGGGACATTCAGTACTTC.

The chain combines TRBV25-1 with TRBJ2-2, with 8 bases aligning to TRBD1. Germline V gene sequence: CDR1 MGHDK, CDR2 SYGVNS. Trimming removed 4 bases from V and 5 bases from J; junction bases left unmatched: 9. The CDR3 consists of 16 residues. CDR3 DNA: TGTGCCAGCAGTGCCCAGACAGGGGTTACAACCGGGGAGCTGTTTTTT. Translating it yields CASSAQTGVTTGELFF.

The table lists this clonotype with a few counts. The V gene is TRBV3-1, the J gene TRBJ2-7, with 8 nucleotides matching TRBD1. Trimming removed 6 bases from V and 3 bases from J; junction bases left unmatched: 7. CDR1 and CDR2 (germline): LGHDT, YNNKEL (reference sequence). The CDR3 is made up of 14 amino acids. The CDR3 loop reads CASRKGTGNYEQYF. The CDR3 nucleotides read TGTGCCAGCAGAAAAGGGACAGGAAACTACGAGCAGTACTTC.

The chain uses TRBV3-1 and TRBJ2-7; 13 bases line up with TRBD2. The CDR3 totals 13 residues. V shed 10 bases and J 4 bases; nucleotides not matched to a gene: 4. CDR1 LGHDT and CDR2 YNNKEL come from the germline V gene (reference sequence). The DNA of the CDR3 is TGTGCCACAAGGACTAGCGGGAGTTACGAGCAGTACTTC. Encoded protein: CATRTSGSYEQYF.

This clonotype was picked up a small number of times. The gene calls are TRBV24-1 and TRBJ2-1, with 9 bases identical to TRBD1. The junction had 7 bases not matched to a gene; V was cut back by 4 bases and J by 4 bases. The CDR3 spans 16 residues. Germline CDR1 KGHDR, CDR2 SFDVKD. The CDR3 DNA reads as TGTGCCACCAGTGAGTCGGGACAGGGACTTTACAATGAGCAGTTCTTC. It codes for CATSESGQGLYNEQFF.

This clonotype was seen a few times. Mismatch with germline at one junction end may stem from a read error. This rearrangement joins TRBV11-3 to TRBJ2-7, with TRBD1 identical over 8 bases. The CDR3 has 14 residues. The germline V gene has CDR1 SGHNT and CDR2 YENEEA. The CDR3 region has the DNA TGTGCCAGCAGCCCGGGACAGGCCTCCGACGAGCAGTACTTC. It is translated as CASSPGQASDEQYF.

Here the CDR3 reads CSVGGQGAVPETQYF. CDR3 bases: TGCAGCGTTGGGGGGCAGGGGGCGGTCCCAGAGACCCAGTACTTC. The chain is built from TRBV29-1 and TRBJ2-5; TRBD1 aligns across 8 bases. Germline V CDR1 and CDR2: SQVTM, ANQGSEA. V lost 4 bases to trimming and J lost 4 bases; unmatched junction nucleotides: 11. The CDR3 spans 15 residues.

J is TRBJ1-1 and V is TRBV18; D unclear. CDR3 length equals 13 residues. Trimming cost V 6 bases and J 7 bases, with 15 bases left between them. Germline V gene data show CDR1 as KGHSH and CDR2 as LQKENI. In DNA form, the CDR3 reads TGTGCCAGCTCCTACGACACGCTGAGTGAAGCTTTCTTT. This codes for CASSYDTLSEAFF. Full variable domain (missing parts from reference TRBV18 and TRBJ1-1): NAGVMQNPRHLVRRRGQEARLRCSPMKGHSHVYWYRQLPEEGLKFMVYLQKENIIDESGMPKERFSAEFPKEGPSILRIQQVVRGDSAAYFCASSYDTLSEAFFGQGTRLTVV.

This clonotype was observed a handful of times. This rearrangement joins TRBV14 to TRBJ2-4; D unresolved. The germline CDR1 and CDR2 sequences are SGHDN and FVKESK. Deletions cut 0 bases from V and 2 bases from J, with 14 bases between. The CDR3 consists of 17 residues. DNA for the CDR3: TGTGCCAGCAGCCAAGAAGTGGCGATACCTTCCAAAAACATTCAGTACTTC. It yields the protein CASSQEVAIPSKNIQYF. Based on the CDR3 plus reference TRBV14 and TRBJ2-4, the full variable domain is EAGVTQFPSHSVIEKGQTVTLRCDPISGHDNLYWYRRVMGKEIKFLLHFVKESKQDESGMPNNRFLAERTGGTYSTLKVQPAELEDSGVYFCASSQEVAIPSKNIQYFGAGTRLSVL.

The chain has TRBV12-3 or TRBV12-4 and TRBJ1-3; TRBD1 is a possible D gene (6 bases). Deletions cut 6 bases from V and 2 bases from J, with 14 bases between. The CDR3 is made up of 15 amino acids. In DNA, the CDR3 is TGTGCCAGCAGCCTCTCGAGGGGGACTGGAAACACCATATATTTT. Translation gives CASSLSRGTGNTIYF.

This clonotype appeared a few times. In nucleotides, the CDR3 is TGTGCCAGCAGTTACCAACATACAGGGACCGAGCAGTACGTC. It yields the protein CASSYQHTGTEQYV. This sequence joins TRBV6-2 or TRBV6-3 and TRBJ2-7, with a weak D call TRBD1 (6 bases). The CDR3 is 14 amino acids. Trimming removed 2 bases from V and 6 bases from J, with 14 bases in between. CDR1 is MNHEY and CDR2 is SVGEGT in the germline V gene.

V usage is TRBV20-1 and J usage is TRBJ2-1, with 7 bases lining up with TRBD1. The V segment lost 6 bases and the J segment 7 bases; nucleotides outside the gene matches: 3. The CDR3 has 11 residues. The germline gives CDR1 DFQATT, CDR2 SNEGSKA (reference sequence). The CDR3 DNA sequence: TGCAGTGCCGAGACAGGGAATGAGCAGTTCTTC. Translation: CSAETGNEQFF.

This clonotype was found a few times. The rearrangement joins TRBV7-2 to TRBJ2-3; 8 bases agree with TRBD2. CDR1 SGHTA and CDR2 FQGNSA come from the germline V gene. This CDR3 region has 16 residues. Trimming cost V 4 bases and J 0 bases; bases outside gene matches: 6. DNA for the CDR3: TGTGCCAGCAGCTACCTACTAGCGGCGAGCACAGATACGCAGTATTTT. Its protein product is CASSYLLAASTDTQYF.

A few counts support this clonotype. The rearrangement uses TRBV29-1 and TRBJ1-4, with 8 nucleotides matching TRBD1. The CDR3 is 15 residues long. The germline V gene has CDR1 SQVTM and CDR2 ANQGSEA. The V gene end was trimmed by 6 bases and the J gene end by 4 bases; junction bases not matched to a gene: 10. This chain's CDR3 is CSVLNPGGNNEKLFF. In DNA form, the CDR3 reads TGCAGCGTGCTTAACCCAGGGGGCAATAATGAAAAACTGTTTTTT.

This clonotype was counted between two and nine times. The chain combines TRBV7-2 with TRBJ2-2; the D is unclear. CDR1 and CDR2 (germline): SGHTA, FQGNSA. Trimming took off 5 bases at V and 8 bases at J, with 12 bases between the two ends. The CDR3 contains 13 residues. This chain's CDR3 is CASSPTHGGELFF. CDR3 sequence (DNA): TGTGCCAGCAGCCCTACCCACGGTGGGGAGCTGTTTTTT.

The rearrangement links TRBV12-5 to TRBJ1-1; no clear D gene. The germline gives CDR1 LGHNT, CDR2 FRNRAP. The CDR3 has 15 residues. Trimming cost V 1 base and J 2 bases, with 11 bases left between them. DNA of the CDR3: TGTGCTAGTGGTTTGGAAGCGGAATTTAACACTGAAGCTTTCTTT. Translation: CASGLEAEFNTEAFF.

This clonotype was detected only a few times. V is TRBV29-1 and J is TRBJ1-1; D is undetermined. The germline V and J ends were trimmed by 1 base and 1 base, with 10 bases remaining between them. The V gene's germline CDR1 is SQVTM and CDR2 ANQGSEA. CDR3 length: 14 residues. The CDR3 bases are TGCAGCGTTGAAGGGGCAGTCCGGAACACTGAAGCTTTCTTT. Encoded protein: CSVEGAVRNTEAFF.